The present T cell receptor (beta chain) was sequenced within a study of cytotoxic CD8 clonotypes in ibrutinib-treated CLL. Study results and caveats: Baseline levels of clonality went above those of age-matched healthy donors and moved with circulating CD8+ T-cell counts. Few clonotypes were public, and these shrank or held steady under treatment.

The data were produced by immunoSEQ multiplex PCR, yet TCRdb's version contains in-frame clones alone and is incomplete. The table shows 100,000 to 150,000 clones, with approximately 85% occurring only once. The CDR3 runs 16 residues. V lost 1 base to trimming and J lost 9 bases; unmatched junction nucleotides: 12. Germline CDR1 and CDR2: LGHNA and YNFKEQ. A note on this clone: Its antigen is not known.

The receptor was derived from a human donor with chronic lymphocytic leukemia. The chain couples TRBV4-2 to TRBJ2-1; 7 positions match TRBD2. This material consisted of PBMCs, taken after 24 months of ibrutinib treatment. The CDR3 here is CASSQAGTILDFEQFF. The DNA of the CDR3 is TGTGCCAGCAGCCAAGCCGGGACTATCCTCGACTTTGAGCAGTTCTTC.